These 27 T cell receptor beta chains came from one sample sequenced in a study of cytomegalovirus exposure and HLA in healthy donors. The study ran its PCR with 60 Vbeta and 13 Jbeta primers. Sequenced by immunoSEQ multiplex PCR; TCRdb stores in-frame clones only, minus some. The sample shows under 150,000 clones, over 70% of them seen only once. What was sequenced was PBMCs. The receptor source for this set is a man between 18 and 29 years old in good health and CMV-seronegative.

The CDR3 DNA follows: TGTGCCAGCAGCCGGACAGGGGAATCACCCCTCCACTTT. Translated, it gives CASSRTGESPLHF. The rearrangement links TRBV9 to TRBJ1-6, with TRBD1 matching 9 bases. The CDR3 is 13 amino acids. V lost 4 bases, J lost 10 bases, and 3 bases stayed unmatched. Per the germline V gene, CDR1 is SGDLS and CDR2 is YYNGEE. The complete variable domain, with remaining parts taken from reference TRBV9 and TRBJ1-6, reads DSGVTQTPKHLITATGQRVTLRCSPRSGDLSVYWYQQSLDQGLQFLIQYYNGEERAKGNILERFSAQQFPDLHSELNLSSLELGDSALYFCASSRTGESPLHFGNGTRLTVT.

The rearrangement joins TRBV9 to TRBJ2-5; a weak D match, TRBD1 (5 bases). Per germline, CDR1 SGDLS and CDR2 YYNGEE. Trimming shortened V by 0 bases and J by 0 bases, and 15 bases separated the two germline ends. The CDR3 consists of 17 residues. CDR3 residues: CASSVGVLGQHQETQYF. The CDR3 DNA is TGTGCCAGCAGCGTAGGGGTCCTGGGGCAGCACCAAGAGACCCAGTACTTC. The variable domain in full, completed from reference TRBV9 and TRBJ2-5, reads DSGVTQTPKHLITATGQRVTLRCSPRSGDLSVYWYQQSLDQGLQFLIQYYNGEERAKGNILERFSAQQFPDLHSELNLSSLELGDSALYFCASSVGVLGQHQETQYFGPGTRLLVL.

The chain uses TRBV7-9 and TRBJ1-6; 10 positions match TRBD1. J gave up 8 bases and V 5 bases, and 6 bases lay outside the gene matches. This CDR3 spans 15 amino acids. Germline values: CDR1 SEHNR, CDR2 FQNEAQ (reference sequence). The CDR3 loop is CASSPLTGGDSPLHF. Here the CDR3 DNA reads TGTGCCAGCAGCCCCTTGACAGGGGGCGATTCACCCCTCCACTTT.

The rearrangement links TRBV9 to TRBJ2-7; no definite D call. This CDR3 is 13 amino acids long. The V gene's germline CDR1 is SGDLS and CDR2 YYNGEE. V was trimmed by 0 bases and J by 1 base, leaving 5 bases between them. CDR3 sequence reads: CASSVGVSYEQYF. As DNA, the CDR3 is TGTGCCAGCAGCGTAGGCGTGTCCTACGAGCAGTACTTC. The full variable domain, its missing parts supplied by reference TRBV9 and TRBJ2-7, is DSGVTQTPKHLITATGQRVTLRCSPRSGDLSVYWYQQSLDQGLQFLIQYYNGEERAKGNILERFSAQQFPDLHSELNLSSLELGDSALYFCASSVGVSYEQYFGPGTRLTVT.

CDR3 region: CASYGREGGYGYTF. In DNA form, the CDR3 reads TGTGCCAGCTACGGACGGGAGGGTGGCTATGGCTACACCTTC. This rearrangement joins TRBV2 to TRBJ1-2; no reliable D call. Trimming cost V 8 bases and J 4 bases, with 17 bases left between them. CDR1 is SNHLY and CDR2 is FYNNEI in the germline V gene. CDR3 length: 14 residues.

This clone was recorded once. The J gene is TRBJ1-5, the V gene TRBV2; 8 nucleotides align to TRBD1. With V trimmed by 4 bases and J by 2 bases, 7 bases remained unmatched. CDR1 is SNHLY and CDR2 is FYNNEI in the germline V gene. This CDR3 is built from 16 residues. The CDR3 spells CASSVSRGLGNQPQHF. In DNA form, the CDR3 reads TGTGCCAGCAGTGTAAGCAGGGGGCTTGGCAATCAGCCCCAGCATTTT.

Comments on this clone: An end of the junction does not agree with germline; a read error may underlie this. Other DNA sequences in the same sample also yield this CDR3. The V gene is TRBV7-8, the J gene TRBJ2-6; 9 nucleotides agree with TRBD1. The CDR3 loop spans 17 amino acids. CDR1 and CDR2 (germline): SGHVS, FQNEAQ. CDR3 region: CASSLDRGPSGANVLTF. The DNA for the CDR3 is TGTGCCAGCAGCTTGGACAGGGGTCCCTCTGGGGCCAACGTCCTAACTTTC.

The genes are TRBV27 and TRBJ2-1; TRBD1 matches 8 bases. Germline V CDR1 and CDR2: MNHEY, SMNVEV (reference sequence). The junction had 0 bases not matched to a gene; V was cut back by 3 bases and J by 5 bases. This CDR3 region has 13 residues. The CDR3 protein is CASSLTGDNEQFF. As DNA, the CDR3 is TGTGCCAGCAGTTTGACAGGGGACAATGAGCAGTTCTTC.

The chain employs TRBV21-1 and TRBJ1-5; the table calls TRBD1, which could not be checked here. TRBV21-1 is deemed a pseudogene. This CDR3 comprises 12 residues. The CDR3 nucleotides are TGTGCCAGACAAATACAGGTCGAGGCCCAGCATTTT. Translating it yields CARQIQVEAQHF.

The DNA for the CDR3 is TGTGCCATCAGACCTGGGCAGCACACTGAAGCTTTCTTT. It specifies CAIRPGQHTEAFF. The chain couples TRBV10-3 to TRBJ1-1, with unresolved D. Germline V gene data show CDR1 as ENHRY and CDR2 as SYGVKD. V gave up 6 bases and J gave up 3 bases, with 11 bases separating them. CDR3 size: 13 residues.

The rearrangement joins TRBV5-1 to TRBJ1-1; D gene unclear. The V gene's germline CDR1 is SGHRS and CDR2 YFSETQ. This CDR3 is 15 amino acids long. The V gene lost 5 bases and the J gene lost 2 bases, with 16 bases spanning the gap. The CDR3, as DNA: TGCGCCAGCAGTTACGGGATTCCAGTAAACACTGAAGCTTTCTTT. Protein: CASSYGIPVNTEAFF.

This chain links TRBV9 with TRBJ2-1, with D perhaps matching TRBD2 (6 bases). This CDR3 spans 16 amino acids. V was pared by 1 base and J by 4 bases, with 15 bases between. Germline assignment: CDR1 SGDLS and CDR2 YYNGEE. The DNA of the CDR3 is TGTGCCAGCAGCGTACAGTCAGCGGGTATATACAATGAGCAGTTCTTC. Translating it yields CASSVQSAGIYNEQFF.

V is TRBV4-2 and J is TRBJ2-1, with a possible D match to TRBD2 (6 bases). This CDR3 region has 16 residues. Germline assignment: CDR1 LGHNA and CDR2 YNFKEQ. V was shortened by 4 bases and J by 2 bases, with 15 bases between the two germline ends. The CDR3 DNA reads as TGTGCCAGCAGCCCCCATGGGGGGAATACCTACAATGAGCAGTTCTTC. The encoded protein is CASSPHGGNTYNEQFF.

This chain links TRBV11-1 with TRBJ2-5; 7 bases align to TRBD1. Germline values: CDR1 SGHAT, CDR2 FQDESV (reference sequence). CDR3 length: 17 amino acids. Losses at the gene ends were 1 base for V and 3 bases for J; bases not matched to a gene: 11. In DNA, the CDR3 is TGTGCCAGCAGCTTAGTCGGAAAGGCAGGGGGAAAAGAGACCCAGTACTTC. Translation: CASSLVGKAGGKETQYF.

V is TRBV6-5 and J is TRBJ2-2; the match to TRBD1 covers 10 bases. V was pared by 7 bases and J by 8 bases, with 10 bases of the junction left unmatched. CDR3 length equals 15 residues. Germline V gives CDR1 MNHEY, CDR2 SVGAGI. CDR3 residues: CASTERQGAKGELFF. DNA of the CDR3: TGTGCCAGCACCGAGAGACAGGGGGCTAAAGGGGAGCTGTTTTTT.

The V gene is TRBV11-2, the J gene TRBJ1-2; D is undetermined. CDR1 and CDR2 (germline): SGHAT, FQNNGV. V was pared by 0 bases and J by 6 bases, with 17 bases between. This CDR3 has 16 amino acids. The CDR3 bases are TGTGCCAGCAGCTTAGAGACCCTCTCCTTGGCGGATGGCTACACCTTC. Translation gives CASSLETLSLADGYTF.

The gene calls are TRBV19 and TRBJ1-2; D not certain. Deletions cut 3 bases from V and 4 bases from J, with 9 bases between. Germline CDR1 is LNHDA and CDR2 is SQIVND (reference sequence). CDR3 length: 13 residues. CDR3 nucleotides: TGTGCCAGTAGTATGTCGGTAGTCTATGGCTACACCTTC. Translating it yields CASSMSVVYGYTF.

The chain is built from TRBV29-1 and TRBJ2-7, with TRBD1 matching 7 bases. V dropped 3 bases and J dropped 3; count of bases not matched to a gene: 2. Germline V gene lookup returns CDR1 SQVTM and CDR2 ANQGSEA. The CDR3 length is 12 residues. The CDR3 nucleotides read TGCAGCGTTGAGACAGGGAACTACGAGCAGTACTTC. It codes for CSVETGNYEQYF.

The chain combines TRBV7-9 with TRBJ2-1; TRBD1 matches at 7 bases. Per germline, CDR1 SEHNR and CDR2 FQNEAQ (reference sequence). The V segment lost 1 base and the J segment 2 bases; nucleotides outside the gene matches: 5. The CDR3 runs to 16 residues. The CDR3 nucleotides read TGTGCCAGCAGCTTAGGTATTGGGACAGCCTACAATGAGCAGTTCTTC. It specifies CASSLGIGTAYNEQFF.

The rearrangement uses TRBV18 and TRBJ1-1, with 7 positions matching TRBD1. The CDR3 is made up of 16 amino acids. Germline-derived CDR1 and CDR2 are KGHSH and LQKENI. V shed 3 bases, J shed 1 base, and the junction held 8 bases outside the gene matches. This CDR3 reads CASSPSQQGWNTEAFF. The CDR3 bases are TGTGCCAGCTCACCCTCTCAACAGGGGTGGAACACTGAAGCTTTCTTT.

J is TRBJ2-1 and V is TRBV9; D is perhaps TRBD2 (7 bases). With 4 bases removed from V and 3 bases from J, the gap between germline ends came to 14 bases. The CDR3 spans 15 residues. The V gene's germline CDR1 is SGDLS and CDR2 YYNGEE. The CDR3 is CASSSGGRHYNEQFF. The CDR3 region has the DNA TGTGCCAGCAGCTCGGGGGGCCGACACTACAATGAGCAGTTCTTC. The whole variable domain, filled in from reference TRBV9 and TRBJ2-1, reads DSGVTQTPKHLITATGQRVTLRCSPRSGDLSVYWYQQSLDQGLQFLIQYYNGEERAKGNILERFSAQQFPDLHSELNLSSLELGDSALYFCASSSGGRHYNEQFFGPGTRLTVL.

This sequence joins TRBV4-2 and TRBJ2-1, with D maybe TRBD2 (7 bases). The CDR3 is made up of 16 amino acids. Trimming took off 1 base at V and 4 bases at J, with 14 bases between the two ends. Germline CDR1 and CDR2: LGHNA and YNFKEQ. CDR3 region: CASSQGAGANYNEQFF. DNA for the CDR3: TGTGCCAGCAGCCAAGGCGCGGGGGCAAATTACAATGAGCAGTTCTTC.

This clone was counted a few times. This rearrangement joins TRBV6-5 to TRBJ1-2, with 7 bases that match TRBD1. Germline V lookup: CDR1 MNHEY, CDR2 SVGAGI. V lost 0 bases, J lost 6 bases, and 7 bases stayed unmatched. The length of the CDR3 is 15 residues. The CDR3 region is CASSYSETGIDGYTF. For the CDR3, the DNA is TGTGCCAGCAGTTACTCAGAGACAGGGATAGATGGCTACACCTTC.

The CDR3 sequence: CASSPWTAEKLFF. CDR3 nucleotide sequence: TGCGCCAGCAGCCCATGGACAGCTGAAAAACTGTTTTTT. The chain recombines TRBV5-1 with TRBJ1-4; the D gene is possibly TRBD1 (6 bases). V lost 4 bases and J 7 bases, leaving 11 bases between the germline ends. The CDR3 is 13 residues long. CDR1 and CDR2 from the germline V gene are SGHRS and YFSETQ. Complete variable domain (other parts from reference TRBV5-1 and TRBJ1-4): KAGVTQTPRYLIKTRGQQVTLSCSPISGHRSVSWYQQTPGQGLQFLFEYFSETQRNKGNFPGRFSGRQFSNSRSEMNVSTLELGDSALYLCASSPWTAEKLFFGSGTQLSVL.

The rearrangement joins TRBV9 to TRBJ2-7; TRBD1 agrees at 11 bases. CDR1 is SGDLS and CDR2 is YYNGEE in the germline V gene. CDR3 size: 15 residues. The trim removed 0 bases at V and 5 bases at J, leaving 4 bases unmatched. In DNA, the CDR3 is TGTGCCAGCAGCGTAGATGGACAGGGGGCCCACGAGCAGTACTTC. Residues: CASSVDGQGAHEQYF.

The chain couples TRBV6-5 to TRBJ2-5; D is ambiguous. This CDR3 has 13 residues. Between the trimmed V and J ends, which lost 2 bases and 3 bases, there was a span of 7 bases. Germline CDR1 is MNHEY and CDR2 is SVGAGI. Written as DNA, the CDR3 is TGTGCCAGCAGTTACAGTCAGGAAGAGACCCAGTACTTC. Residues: CASSYSQEETQYF.

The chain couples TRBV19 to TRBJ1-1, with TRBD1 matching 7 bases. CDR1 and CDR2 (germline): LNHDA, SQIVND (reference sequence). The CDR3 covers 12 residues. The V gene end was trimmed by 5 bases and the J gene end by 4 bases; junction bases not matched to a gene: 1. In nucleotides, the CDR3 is TGTGCCAGTAGTCCAGGGGGCACTGAAGCTTTCTTT. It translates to CASSPGGTEAFF.